The next 23 T cell receptor beta chains were all read from a single sample in a study of blood T cell repertoires in COVID-19. The protocol was immunoSEQ multiplex PCR, while the TCRdb copy is restricted to in-frame clones and leaves out a portion. The sample contains roughly 190,000 clones, about 86% of which appear only once. Sequencing used PBMCs or T cells enriched from blood (not recorded which). These receptors came from a woman in her thirties or forties in a cohort exposed to, infected with or recovered from COVID-19 (not recorded which).

The V call is TRBV27, the J call TRBJ2-1; the match to TRBD2 covers 9 bases. Germline loops: CDR1 MNHEY, CDR2 SMNVEV (reference sequence). V lost 4 bases and J lost 10; bases outside the gene matches: 14. The CDR3 totals 16 residues. The CDR3 loop reads CASSSGGASGTREQFF. CDR3 bases: TGTGCCAGCAGTTCGGGGGGGGCTAGCGGGACAAGAGAGCAGTTCTTC.

The chain couples TRBV7-8 to TRBJ2-5; 8 bases line up with TRBD2. The CDR3 is made up of 14 amino acids. The V gene end was trimmed by 3 bases and the J gene end by 0 bases; junction bases not matched to a gene: 0. Per germline, CDR1 SGHVS and CDR2 FQNEAQ. The CDR3 nucleotides read TGTGCCAGCAGCTTGCGGGGGGACCAAGAGACCCAGTACTTC. Protein sequence: CASSLRGDQETQYF.

The J gene is TRBJ2-1, the V gene TRBV6-2 or TRBV6-3; unclear D gene. The CDR3 has 11 residues. Trimming left V 2 bases short and J 10 bases short, with 6 bases between. Germline V gene data show CDR1 as MNHEY and CDR2 as SVGEGT. The CDR3 loop is CASSYSREQFF. Here the CDR3 DNA reads TGTGCCAGCAGTTACAGCCGGGAGCAGTTCTTC.

This clone has just one count. This chain joins TRBV20-1 and TRBJ2-3; 8 bases agree with TRBD2. This CDR3 has 15 residues. Germline V gene lookup returns CDR1 DFQATT and CDR2 SNEGSKA (reference sequence). The junction had 10 bases not matched to a gene; V was cut back by 3 bases and J by 5 bases. The CDR3 sequence: CSASTAGDREDTQYF. The CDR3 nucleotides read TGCAGTGCTAGTACAGCGGGGGATCGAGAAGATACGCAGTATTTT.

This chain joins TRBV4-1 and TRBJ1-2, with D possibly being TRBD1 (6 bases). The CDR3 is 15 amino acids. CDR1 MGHRA and CDR2 YSYEKL come from the germline V gene. The V gene lost 5 bases and the J gene lost 8 bases, with 21 bases spanning the gap. CDR3 in DNA: TGCGCCAGCAGCGAAAGGGGGTTTAGTCTAGAGGGCTACACCTTC. Amino acids: CASSERGFSLEGYTF.

V usage is TRBV27 and J usage is TRBJ1-1, with D perhaps matching TRBD1 (5 bases). In germline, CDR1 is MNHEY, CDR2 SMNVEV (reference sequence). V lost 3 bases and J lost 7, with 15 bases in between. CDR3 size: 14 residues. CDR3 residues: CASSLNRWDGEAFF. In nucleotides, the CDR3 is TGTGCCAGCAGTTTGAACAGGTGGGATGGTGAAGCTTTCTTT.

The rearrangement joins TRBV19 to TRBJ2-3, with a tentative D call TRBD2 (6 bases). There are 13 residues in the CDR3. Germline values: CDR1 LNHDA, CDR2 SQIVND (reference sequence). V was clipped by 3 bases and J by 7 bases, with 11 bases between them. This CDR3 is CASSMLGGYTQYF. The CDR3 bases are TGTGCCAGTAGTATGCTTGGAGGGTATACGCAGTATTTT.

This clone was seen more than once but under ten times. The chain employs TRBV11-2 and TRBJ1-2; D possibly corresponds to TRBD1 (6 bases). This CDR3 has 15 residues. The germline gives CDR1 SGHAT, CDR2 FQNNGV. The V end was cut by 0 bases, the J end by 5 bases, with 13 bases between. For the CDR3, the DNA is TGTGCCAGCAGCTTAGAGTTCGGGCAGGGGTATGGCTACACCTTC. It yields the protein CASSLEFGQGYGYTF. The entire variable domain, with the rest obtained from reference TRBV11-2 and TRBJ1-2, is as follows: EAGVAQSPRYKIIEKRQSVAFWCNPISGHATLYWYQQILGQGPKLLIQFQNNGVVDDSQLPKDRFSAERLKGVDSTLKIQPAKLEDSAVYLCASSLEFGQGYGYTFGSGTRLTVV.

The chain couples TRBV5-6 to TRBJ1-1; D uncertain. Germline assignment: CDR1 SGHDT and CDR2 YYEEEE. Trimming left V 0 bases short and J 5 bases short, with 11 bases between. The CDR3 covers 14 residues. The CDR3 sequence: CASSLGAGKTEAFF. CDR3 coding DNA: TGTGCCAGCAGCTTGGGGGCGGGAAAAACTGAAGCTTTCTTT.

DNA of the CDR3: TGTGCCAGCGCCCTCAGGTCGGCAGATACGCAGTATTTT. Translating gives CASALRSADTQYF. The chain carries TRBV9 and TRBJ2-3; D not resolved. Trimming pared 7 bases from V and 4 bases from J, leaving 13 bases between. The CDR3 consists of 13 residues. CDR1 and CDR2 (germline): SGDLS, YYNGEE.

This chain connects TRBV5-5 to TRBJ1-3, with TRBD1 as a possible D gene (5 bases). The CDR3 covers 16 residues. Per germline, CDR1 SGHKS and CDR2 YYEKEE (reference sequence). V lost 0 bases and J lost 3, with 13 bases in between. CDR3 DNA: TGTGCCAGCAGCTTGGTAGCCAGGGTAAATGGAAACACCATATATTTT. This gives the protein CASSLVARVNGNTIYF.

The chain combines TRBV10-2 with TRBJ2-3, with D possibly being TRBD1 (5 bases). V shed 5 bases and J shed 4 bases, with 16 bases lying between them. The CDR3 consists of 15 residues. Germline CDR1 WSHSY, CDR2 SAAADI. DNA for the CDR3: TGCGCCAGCAGTATAATCCCGGACATCCCAGATACGCAGTATTTT. Protein: CASSIIPDIPDTQYF.

The CDR3 DNA reads as TGTGCCAGCAGCTTAATTAGTAGCGACGTCGAGTACTTC. As protein: CASSLISSDVEYF. The chain links TRBV7-9 to TRBJ2-5, with a possible D match to TRBD2 (5 bases). Germline values: CDR1 SEHNR, CDR2 FQNEAQ (reference sequence). Trimming cost V 2 bases and J 12 bases, with 16 bases left between them. This CDR3 has 13 amino acids.

This rearrangement joins TRBV6-1 to TRBJ2-1; 9 nucleotides line up with TRBD1. This CDR3 comprises 15 residues. Germline CDR1 reads MNHNS; CDR2 reads SASEGT. The J segment lost 9 bases and the V segment lost 0 bases, leaving 6 bases of the junction unmatched. The CDR3 reads CASSEAGTGGREQFF. CDR3 nucleotide sequence: TGTGCCAGCAGTGAAGCCGGTACAGGGGGCCGTGAGCAGTTCTTC.

The chain is built from TRBV12-3 or TRBV12-4 and TRBJ1-1; D is possibly TRBD1 (5 bases). The CDR3 length is 13 residues. Trimming cost V 9 bases and J 6 bases, with 17 bases left between them. The chain's CDR3 is CASGKWGEAEAFF. Written as DNA, the CDR3 is TGTGCCAGTGGAAAGTGGGGGGAGGCTGAAGCTTTCTTT.

The rearrangement links TRBV4-3 to TRBJ1-2; 7 bases fit TRBD1. The junction had 5 bases not matched to a gene; V was cut back by 4 bases and J by 0 bases. The germline V gene has CDR1 LGHNA and CDR2 YSLEER. The CDR3 spans 15 residues. The CDR3 loop is CASSRTGVSNYGYTF. The DNA of the CDR3 is TGCGCCAGCAGCCGAACAGGGGTTTCTAACTATGGCTACACCTTC.

The gene calls are TRBV29-1 and TRBJ2-2, with TRBD1 as a possible D gene (5 bases). This CDR3 contains 14 residues. The germline V gene has CDR1 SQVTM and CDR2 ANQGSEA. V was shortened by 7 bases and J by 0 bases, with 12 bases between the two germline ends. The CDR3 sequence: CSAIRASNTGELFF. For the CDR3, the DNA is TGCAGCGCGATCAGGGCCTCGAACACCGGGGAGCTGTTTTTT.

The chain has TRBV28 and TRBJ1-5, with TRBD1 matching 7 bases. The CDR3 totals 18 residues. The V segment lost 5 bases and the J segment 0 bases; nucleotides outside the gene matches: 13. Per the germline V gene, CDR1 is MDHEN and CDR2 is SYDVKM. CDR3 in amino acids: CASSPYDRVGYSNQPQHF. CDR3 nucleotides: TGTGCCAGCAGTCCCTACGACAGGGTAGGGTATAGCAATCAGCCCCAGCATTTT.

The chain links TRBV4-3 to TRBJ2-7, with D perhaps TRBD2 (6 bases). The CDR3 contains 13 residues. Germline loops: CDR1 LGHNA, CDR2 YSLEER. Trimming cost V 0 bases and J 5 bases, with 8 bases left between them. This CDR3 is CASSQDPGDEQYF. In DNA form, the CDR3 reads TGCGCCAGCAGCCAAGATCCGGGGGACGAGCAGTACTTC.

The V gene is TRBV28, the J gene TRBJ2-7; TRBD1 matches at 7 bases. There are 12 residues in the CDR3. The germline gives CDR1 MDHEN, CDR2 SYDVKM. Trimming at V came to 8 bases and at J to 2 bases, leaving 3 bases not matched to a gene. CDR3 sequence reads: CASFRGPYEQYF. The CDR3 DNA reads as TGTGCCAGCTTTAGGGGGCCCTACGAGCAGTACTTC.

J is TRBJ1-1 and V is TRBV28; 12 bases align to TRBD1. V shed 6 bases and J 13 bases; nucleotides not matched to a gene: 9. Germline assignment: CDR1 MDHEN and CDR2 SYDVKM. This CDR3 region has 13 residues. The CDR3 spells CASSSGQGAGHFF. CDR3 coding DNA: TGTGCCAGCAGCTCGGGACAGGGGGCCGGGCATTTCTTT. Looking up the rest from reference TRBV28 and TRBJ1-1 gives the full variable domain: DVKVTQSSRYLVKRTGEKVFLECVQDMDHENMFWYRQDPGLGLRLIYFSYDVKMKEKGDIPEGYSVSREKKERFSLILESASTNQTSMYLCASSSGQGAGHFFGQGTRLTVV.

In this sample, this clone turned up many times. The chain recombines TRBV6-1 with TRBJ1-2, with D unresolved. V gave up 2 bases and J gave up 8 bases, with 15 bases separating them. Germline CDR1 reads MNHNS; CDR2 reads SASEGT. The CDR3 totals 14 residues. The CDR3 DNA sequence: TGTGCCAGCAGTGAATTCGGTGTCGGGGTGGGCTACACCTTC. Translation gives CASSEFGVGVGYTF.

This clone turned up a few times. This chain joins TRBV6-5 and TRBJ1-6; the D gene is possibly TRBD1 (5 bases). The CDR3 has 15 residues. Germline lookup yields CDR1 MNHEY and CDR2 SVGAGI. The V end lost 10 bases, the J end lost 5 bases, and 18 bases lay between the germline ends. The CDR3 DNA is TGTGCCATACCTTCCCAGGGTAACGATAATTCACCCCTCCACTTT. It translates to CAIPSQGNDNSPLHF.